A selection of T cell receptor beta chains follows, all from one sample in a study of T cell responses to AZD1222 COVID-19 vaccine. Sequenced by immunoSEQ multiplex PCR; TCRdb stores in-frame clones only, minus some. The table lists about 110,000 clones, about nine tenths of them singletons. Sample: peripheral blood, taken on day 0 of AZD1222 vaccination. All receptors come from an adult in good health. Both conserved end residues are part of each CDR3. D genes are given only for firm matches. For some rows the clone size is stated as once, few or many, or as a class when expanded; others skip it.

j_call | d_call | clone_size | v_call | cdr3_nt | cdr3_aa
TRBJ1-6 | TRBD1 | many | TRBV30 | TGTGCCTGGAGCGGATGGGTAGGGGGCGCGGATTCACCCCTCCACTTT | CAWSGWVGGADSPLHF
TRBJ2-7 | TRBD2 | - | TRBV10-3 | TGTGCCATCAGCGGCGGGGGGCAGTACGAGCAGTACTTC | CAISGGGQYEQYF
TRBJ1-3 | TRBD1 | few | TRBV3-1/TRBV3-2 | TGTGCCAGCGGACAGGGCGACTCTGGAAACACCATATATTTT | CASGQGDSGNTIYF
TRBJ2-7 | - | - | TRBV2 | TGTGCCACCGGGGATAAGTCCTACGAGCAGTACTTC | CATGDKSYEQYF
TRBJ2-1 | TRBD1 | - | TRBV19 | TGTGCCAGTAGTATAGCTTTCGGACAGGGTGCGAATGAGCAGTTCTTC | CASSIAFGQGANEQFF
TRBJ2-5 | - | - | TRBV19 | TGTGCCAGTAGTATTAACACGGGGATCCAAGAGACCCAGTACTTC | CASSINTGIQETQYF
TRBJ1-6 | - | - | TRBV9 | TGTGCCAGCAGCGTAGGTAGCAGGGTCCGTTCACCCCTCCACTTT | CASSVGSRVRSPLHF
TRBJ2-7 | TRBD2 | - | TRBV10-3 | TGTGCCATCAGTGAGCCAGCGGGGGGATCGTTGGACGAGCAGTACTTC | CAISEPAGGSLDEQYF
TRBJ2-1 | - | - | TRBV27 | TGTGCCAGCGGGAAACGAGGGGGGGGAAAGGGGTCCTACAATGAGCAGTTCTTC | CASGKRGGGKGSYNEQFF
TRBJ1-6 | - | - | TRBV4-2 | TGTGCCAGCAGCCTAACGACAGCAAGGAGCTCCTATAATTCACCCCTCCACTTT | CASSLTTARSSYNSPLHF
TRBJ1-3 | - | - | TRBV3-1/TRBV3-2 | TGTGCCAGCAGCCAAGATCTAAAGGGCTCTGGAAACACCATATATTTT | CASSQDLKGSGNTIYF
TRBJ1-5 | - | - | TRBV7-2 | TGTGCCAGCCGGCTGGGGGACCGCGATCAGCCCCAGCATTTT | CASRLGDRDQPQHF
TRBJ2-3 | TRBD2 | once | TRBV4-3 | TGCGCCAGCAGCTATGGACTAGCGGGGGGGGATACGCAGTATTTT | CASSYGLAGGDTQYF
TRBJ2-2 | TRBD1 | - | TRBV6-2/TRBV6-3 | TGTGCCAGCAGTGGGACAGGGGGAACCGGGGAGCTGTTTTTT | CASSGTGGTGELFF
TRBJ1-2 | - | - | TRBV6-5 | TGTGCCAGCAGTTACTCGAGCTTGAGTCGGCGTGGCTACACCTTC | CASSYSSLSRRGYTF
TRBJ2-7 | TRBD2 | - | TRBV19 | TGTGCCAGTAGTATCCGTCAGGGAGGGTACGAGCAGTACTTC | CASSIRQGGYEQYF
TRBJ2-3 | - | few | TRBV28 | TGTGCCAGCAGTTTACTCACCACAGATACGCAGTATTTT | CASSLLTTDTQYF
TRBJ2-3 | TRBD2 | - | TRBV6-6 | TGTGCCAGCAGTTACTCATCTAGCGGTTTCACAGATACGCAGTATTTT | CASSYSSSGFTDTQYF
TRBJ1-2 | TRBD1 | few | TRBV28 | TGTGCCAGCAGTTTTGGGACAGGGGGTGGGTATGGCTACACCTTC | CASSFGTGGGYGYTF
TRBJ1-1 | - | - | TRBV10-3 | TGTGCCATCACCCAGGCCTTGAACACTGAAGCTTTCTTT | CAITQALNTEAFF
TRBJ1-1 | - | once | TRBV14 | TGTGCCAGCAGCCCCCACGGGGCTGAAGCTTTCTTT | CASSPHGAEAFF
TRBJ2-5 | TRBD1 | - | TRBV5-1 | TGCGCCAGCAGCCAAACAAGGGGGCTAGAGACCCAGTACTTC | CASSQTRGLETQYF
TRBJ2-1 | TRBD1 | - | TRBV4-2 | TGTGCCAGCAGCTCGGAATCGACAGGGCACAATGAGCAGTTCTTC | CASSSESTGHNEQFF
TRBJ2-5 | - | - | TRBV9 | TGTGCCAGCAGCGCATTAGACGAGACCCAGTACTTC | CASSALDETQYF
TRBJ2-1 | TRBD2 | - | TRBV9 | TGTGCCAGCAGCGTAGCGGGAGGGACCTACAATGAGCAGTTCTTC | CASSVAGGTYNEQFF
TRBJ2-5 | - | few | TRBV28 | TGTGCCAGCAGTCCCCTAGGGACACGCCAAGAGACCCAGTACTTC | CASSPLGTRQETQYF
TRBJ2-6 | - | - | TRBV24-1 | TGTGCCACCGGCTACCACAGCAGAGAATCTGGGGCCAACGTCCTGACTTTC | CATGYHSRESGANVLTF
TRBJ2-7 | - | few | TRBV7-9 | TGTGCCAGCAGGGGGGGTACCTACGAGCAGTACTTC | CASRGGTYEQYF